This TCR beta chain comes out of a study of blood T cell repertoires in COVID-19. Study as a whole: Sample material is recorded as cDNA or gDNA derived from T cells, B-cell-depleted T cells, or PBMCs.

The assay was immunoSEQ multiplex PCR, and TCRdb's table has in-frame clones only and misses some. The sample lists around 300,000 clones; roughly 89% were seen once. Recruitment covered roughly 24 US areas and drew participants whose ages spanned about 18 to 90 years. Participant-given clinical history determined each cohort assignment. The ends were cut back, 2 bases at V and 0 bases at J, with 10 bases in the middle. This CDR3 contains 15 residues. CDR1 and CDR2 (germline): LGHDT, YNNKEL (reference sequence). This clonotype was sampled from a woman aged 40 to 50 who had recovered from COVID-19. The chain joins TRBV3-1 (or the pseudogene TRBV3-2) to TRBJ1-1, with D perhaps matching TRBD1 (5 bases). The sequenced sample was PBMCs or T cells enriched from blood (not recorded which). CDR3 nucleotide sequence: TGTGCCAGCAGCCAATTGGCAGGGATGAACACTGAAGCTTTCTTT. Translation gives CASSQLAGMNTEAFF.